Following are 6 T cell receptor beta chains from one sample sequenced in a study of shared clonotypes between healthy human individuals. TCRdb's table, derived via immunoSEQ multiplex PCR, lists solely in-frame clones and lacks some. The sample yields roughly 2.5 million clones, more than 90% seen once. Specimen: naive CD4+ T cells sorted from blood. Subset here: CD45RA+ positively selected. The receptors were sampled from a man younger than 35 in good health.

The rearrangement joins TRBV11-3 to TRBJ2-3; D is perhaps TRBD1 (5 bases). V lost 5 bases and J lost 0, with 9 bases in between. The CDR3 spans 14 residues. The germline V gene has CDR1 SGHNT and CDR2 YENEEA. In DNA form, the CDR3 reads TGTGCCAGCAGCCCAGGGTTTAGCACAGATACGCAGTATTTT. Amino acids: CASSPGFSTDTQYF.

The chain couples TRBV19 to TRBJ2-5, with a tentative D call TRBD1 (6 bases). Trimming removed 6 bases from V and 2 bases from J, with 22 bases in between. CDR1 and CDR2 from the germline V gene are LNHDA and SQIVND (reference sequence). This CDR3 spans 17 amino acids. In DNA, the CDR3 is TGTGCCAGTAGGAACCAGACAGGCCCCAAAAGACAAGAGACCCAGTACTTC. Amino acid sequence: CASRNQTGPKRQETQYF.

The J gene is TRBJ2-3, the V gene TRBV6-1; D is possibly TRBD2 (6 bases). V was pared by 2 bases and J by 2 bases, with 11 bases between. The CDR3 is 15 residues long. Germline lookup yields CDR1 MNHNS and CDR2 SASEGT. The CDR3 sequence: CASSERGLITDTQYF. The CDR3 DNA reads TGTGCCAGCAGTGAAAGGGGACTCATCACAGATACGCAGTATTTT.

The V gene is TRBV5-6, the J gene TRBJ2-1; maybe TRBD2 (5 bases). The germline gives CDR1 SGHDT, CDR2 YYEEEE. The V and J ends lost 4 bases and 0 bases respectively, with 14 bases between them. The length of the CDR3 is 16 residues. CDR3 amino acids: CASSVPGGPSYNEQFF. CDR3 nucleotide sequence: TGTGCCAGCAGCGTCCCTGGCGGGCCCTCCTACAATGAGCAGTTCTTC.

The genes are TRBV18 and TRBJ1-4; D is undetermined. V gave up 2 bases and J gave up 5 bases, with 3 bases separating them. Germline lookup yields CDR1 KGHSH and CDR2 LQKENI. The CDR3 runs 12 residues. Here the CDR3 reads CASSPKNEKLFF. CDR3 DNA sequence: TGTGCCAGCTCACCAAAGAATGAAAAACTGTTTTTT.

The CDR3 protein is CASSGQDIISYTF. The CDR3 DNA is TGTGCCAGCAGTGGACAGGATATCATAAGCTACACCTTC. This chain joins TRBV25-1 and TRBJ1-2, with D possibly matching TRBD1 (6 bases). This CDR3 region has 13 residues. The germline gives CDR1 MGHDK, CDR2 SYGVNS. Trimming removed 4 bases at V and 9 bases at J, with 15 bases between.